This T cell receptor beta chain was sequenced during a study of T cells in localized non-small cell lung cancer. Findings and caveats of the study: The study detected a median around 57 of the top 100 tumor clones in adjacent lung. Higher adjacent-lung clonality was associated with shorter survival. The highest T cell clonality was in uninvolved adjacent lung, above tumor.

TCRdb keeps only in-frame clones here, not all; method: immunoSEQ multiplex PCR. Of tens of thousands of clones in the sample, around 80% were seen once. About this clone: Its specificity is unknown.

The CDR3 has 17 amino acids. The trim removed 4 bases at V and 5 bases at J, leaving 11 bases unmatched. In germline, CDR1 is SGHAT, CDR2 FQNNGV. The sequenced sample was peripheral blood mononuclear cells, obtained before any cancer treatment. The gene calls are TRBV11-2 and TRBJ2-3; TRBD2 matches 11 bases. This receptor was identified in a man aged 35 to 69 with stage III lung adenocarcinoma. The CDR3 sequence: CASSSYEASGGLDTQYF. The DNA for the CDR3 is TGTGCCAGCAGCTCCTATGAGGCTAGCGGGGGGCTAGATACGCAGTATTTT.